This TCR beta chain appears in the sequencing data of a study of T cells in localized non-small cell lung cancer. Overall study results and limits: The appearance of a median approximately 60 of the top 100 tumor clones was seen in adjacent lung.

This clone has a single count. No antigen is known for it. The germline V gene encodes CDR1 SGHTA and CDR2 FQGTGA. The CDR3 has 16 residues. V lost 8 bases to trimming and J lost 0 bases, with 17 bases between them. Here immunoSEQ multiplex PCR was the method, and the copy in TCRdb shows in-frame clones only, minus some. Here the sample spans about 12,000 clones, around four fifths being singletons. This chain connects TRBV7-3 to TRBJ2-1; D remains unclear. Sample: peripheral blood, taken before any cancer treatment. This receptor was identified in a male donor older than 55 with stage I lung adenocarcinoma. As DNA, the CDR3 is TGTGCCAGCTCCATCCGGCCTCGGAGCTCCTACAATGAGCAGTTCTTC. It codes for CASSIRPRSSYNEQFF.